These 23 T cell receptor beta chains came from one sample sequenced in a study of glioma-infiltrating T cells after dendritic cell vaccination. The assay was immunoSEQ multiplex PCR, and TCRdb's table has in-frame clones only and misses some. This table holds roughly 80,000 clones, around nine tenths found once. This specimen consisted of blood, obtained before dendritic cell vaccination. The receptors here all came from a human donor with glioblastoma.

Note on this clone: This may come from a read error, since a much larger clone is one base off. The chain carries TRBV6-4 and TRBJ2-3; 9 nucleotides line up with TRBD2. The trim removed 3 bases at V and 1 base at J, leaving 2 bases unmatched. Germline CDR1 MRHNA, CDR2 SNTAGT. This CDR3 is 15 amino acids long. CDR3 nucleotides: TGTGCCAGCAGTGAAATAGCGGGAGGCACAGATACGCAGTATTTT. Amino acids: CASSEIAGGTDTQYF.

The chain joins TRBV6-1 to TRBJ1-5; D gene uncertain. The CDR3 has 13 amino acids. In germline, CDR1 is MNHNS, CDR2 SASEGT. The V end lost 2 bases, the J end lost 6 bases, and 8 bases lay between the germline ends. The CDR3, as DNA: TGTGCCAGCAGTGAAAGCCCTGGTCAGCCCCAGCATTTT. It yields the protein CASSESPGQPQHF.

This chain joins TRBV5-1 and TRBJ2-3, with 9 nucleotides matching TRBD2. Trimming cost V 3 bases and J 1 base; bases outside gene matches: 6. This CDR3 contains 16 residues. Per the germline V gene, CDR1 is SGHRS and CDR2 is YFSETQ. Here the CDR3 DNA reads TGCGCCAGCAGCTCTTTTGGCGGGAGGGGCACAGATACGCAGTATTTT. Translating gives CASSSFGGRGTDTQYF.

This chain connects TRBV5-4 to TRBJ2-7; TRBD1 matches 11 bases. Germline V gene sequence: CDR1 SGHNT, CDR2 YYREEE (reference sequence). Trimming cost V 4 bases and J 2 bases; bases outside gene matches: 2. The CDR3 is 14 amino acids. The CDR3 region has the DNA TGTGCCAGCAGCAGGACAGGGGGCCCCTACGAGCAGTACTTC. Amino acids: CASSRTGGPYEQYF.

Only a few counts were recorded for this clone. The chain is built from TRBV9 and TRBJ1-1; no clear D gene. V lost 0 bases, J lost 0 bases, and 15 bases lay in between. Germline CDR1 is SGDLS and CDR2 is YYNGEE. This CDR3 region has 17 residues. In DNA, the CDR3 is TGTGCCAGCAGCGTAGATCACCCGGGTTCGATGAACACTGAAGCTTTCTTT. Amino acids: CASSVDHPGSMNTEAFF. Supplemented by reference TRBV9 and TRBJ1-1, the full variable domain reads DSGVTQTPKHLITATGQRVTLRCSPRSGDLSVYWYQQSLDQGLQFLIQYYNGEERAKGNILERFSAQQFPDLHSELNLSSLELGDSALYFCASSVDHPGSMNTEAFFGQGTRLTVV.

This chain uses TRBV11-2 with TRBJ2-1; D might be TRBD2 (5 bases). V was trimmed by 6 bases and J by 1 base, leaving 13 bases between them. Per the germline V gene, CDR1 is SGHAT and CDR2 is FQNNGV. The CDR3 runs 15 residues. The CDR3 DNA reads TGTGCCAGCAGTGAGGAGCCGGGATCCTACAATGAGCAGTTCTTC. This encodes CASSEEPGSYNEQFF.

This chain connects TRBV30 to TRBJ2-3; weak D call: TRBD2 (6 bases). Germline V CDR1 and CDR2: GTSNPN, SVGIG (reference sequence). V gave up 4 bases and J gave up 5 bases, with 16 bases separating them. CDR3 length: 14 residues. CDR3 nucleotides: TGTGCCTGGACCCGTAGCGGCTCCGGAGATACGCAGTATTTT. Translating gives CAWTRSGSGDTQYF.

The CDR3 DNA is TGTGCCAGCAGTCTAGCCCGGACTAGCGGGAGTAGCGAGCAGTACTTC. Its protein product is CASSLARTSGSSEQYF. The J gene is TRBJ2-7, the V gene TRBV28, with 13 bases lining up with TRBD2. CDR3 length: 16 amino acids. Germline CDR1 and CDR2: MDHEN and SYDVKM. J was trimmed by 6 bases and V by 5 bases; bases with no gene match: 10.

The chain recombines TRBV5-4 with TRBJ1-2, with TRBD1 as a possible D gene (6 bases). The CDR3 is 14 amino acids. CDR1 and CDR2 (germline): SGHNT, YYREEE (reference sequence). Trimming removed 5 bases at V and 5 bases at J, with 16 bases between. The CDR3: CASREQGSAYGYTF. The DNA of the CDR3 is TGTGCCAGCAGAGAACAGGGATCTGCGTATGGCTACACCTTC.

The chain carries TRBV10-2 and TRBJ2-7; TRBD2 is a possible D gene (6 bases). The CDR3 covers 12 residues. V shed 3 bases and J shed 7 bases, with 10 bases lying between them. CDR1 is WSHSY, CDR2 SAAADI, per germline. CDR3 coding DNA: TGCGCCAGCAGTGAATTGGAGGGGGAGCAGTACTTC. This codes for CASSELEGEQYF.

This chain joins TRBV11-3 and TRBJ2-1; 8 nucleotides align to TRBD2. CDR3 length: 14 residues. V dropped 5 bases and J dropped 2; count of bases not matched to a gene: 2. Looked up from germline, CDR1 is SGHNT and CDR2 is YENEEA. CDR3 bases: TGTGCCAGCAGCGGAGCGGGGGCCTACAATGAGCAGTTCTTC. It specifies CASSGAGAYNEQFF.

This sequence joins TRBV19 and TRBJ2-1, with TRBD1 matching over 9 bases. This CDR3 region has 14 residues. V trimming: 6 bases; J trimming: 6 bases; junction bases outside the gene matches: 6. Germline-derived CDR1 and CDR2 are LNHDA and SQIVND (reference sequence). CDR3 nucleotides: TGTGCCAGTAGACCGGGACAGGGAATCAATGAGCAGTTCTTC. Translation gives CASRPGQGINEQFF.

The gene calls are TRBV2 and TRBJ2-5; maybe TRBD1 (6 bases). This CDR3 is 13 amino acids long. CDR1 and CDR2 (germline): SNHLY, FYNNEI. Trimming shortened V by 4 bases and J by 5 bases, and 11 bases separated the two germline ends. This CDR3 is CASSVQRGETQYF. Here the CDR3 DNA reads TGTGCCAGCAGTGTCCAGAGGGGGGAGACCCAGTACTTC.

The J gene is TRBJ2-1, the V gene TRBV20-1; no firm D call. The V end lost 3 bases, the J end lost 12 bases, and 12 bases lay between the germline ends. Per the germline V gene, CDR1 is DFQATT and CDR2 is SNEGSKA (reference sequence). The CDR3 is 11 amino acids. CDR3 coding DNA: TGCAGTGCTAGTCTGAGTACGGGGCAGTTCTTC. Residues: CSASLSTGQFF.

This chain connects TRBV4-1 to TRBJ2-7; 10 bases line up with TRBD1. The J segment lost 4 bases and the V segment lost 4 bases, leaving 7 bases of the junction unmatched. CDR3 size: 15 residues. Germline V gene lookup returns CDR1 MGHRA and CDR2 YSYEKL. In DNA form, the CDR3 reads TGCGCCAGCAGCCCAACCGGGACAGGGGCTTACGAGCAGTACTTC. It is translated as CASSPTGTGAYEQYF.

CDR3 protein: CASSPERSYNSPLHF. The CDR3 DNA follows: TGTGCCAGCAGCCCGGAGCGCTCCTATAATTCACCCCTCCACTTT. The genes are TRBV2 and TRBJ1-6, with unresolved D. Germline V gene sequence: CDR1 SNHLY, CDR2 FYNNEI. With 6 bases removed from V and 0 bases from J, the gap between germline ends came to 9 bases. The CDR3 totals 15 residues.

This chain joins TRBV11-3 and TRBJ2-5; 8 bases fit TRBD2. Trimming took 4 bases from V and 2 from J; bases not matched to a gene: 3. The CDR3 has 14 amino acids. The germline CDR1 and CDR2 sequences are SGHNT and YENEEA. CDR3 DNA sequence: TGTGCCAGCAGCTACACTAGCGGACAAGAGACCCAGTACTTC. This sequence encodes CASSYTSGQETQYF. Supplemented by reference TRBV11-3 and TRBJ2-5, the full variable domain reads EAGVVQSPRYKIIEKKQPVAFWCNPISGHNTLYWYLQNLGQGPELLIRYENEEAVDDSQLPKDRFSAERLKGVDSTLKIQPAELGDSAVYLCASSYTSGQETQYFGPGTRLLVL.

The chain has TRBV7-9 and TRBJ1-4; 10 nucleotides agree with TRBD1. With V trimmed by 3 bases and J by 6 bases, 4 bases remained unmatched. CDR3 size: 15 residues. Germline V lookup: CDR1 SEHNR, CDR2 FQNEAQ (reference sequence). CDR3 protein: CASSFDGTGDEKLFF. CDR3 nucleotide sequence: TGTGCCAGCAGCTTCGACGGGACAGGGGATGAAAAACTGTTTTTT. The full variable domain, in which reference TRBV7-9 and TRBJ1-4 provide the parts outside the CDR3, is DTGVSQNPRHKITKRGQNVTFRCDPISEHNRLYWYRQTLGQGPEFLTYFQNEAQLEKSRLLSDRFSAERPKGSFSTLEIQRTEQGDSAMYLCASSFDGTGDEKLFFGSGTQLSVL.

V usage is TRBV7-2 and J usage is TRBJ2-5, with 15 bases aligning to TRBD2. Germline lookup yields CDR1 SGHTA and CDR2 FQGNSA. The CDR3 has 16 amino acids. V shed 5 bases and J 7 bases; nucleotides not matched to a gene: 8. The CDR3 region is CASSPWTSGRAGTQYF. As DNA, the CDR3 is TGTGCCAGCAGCCCCTGGACTAGCGGGAGGGCTGGGACCCAGTACTTC.

The genes are TRBV5-6 and TRBJ1-3; no firm D call. The CDR3 runs to 16 residues. Germline loops: CDR1 SGHDT, CDR2 YYEEEE. Trimming took 0 bases from V and 5 from J, leaving 15 bases between them. The CDR3 coding sequence is TGTGCCAGCAGCTTGGATGGCGCGACACACCGAAACACCATATATTTT. Protein: CASSLDGATHRNTIYF.

The CDR3 is CATSSLQGYGYTF. CDR3 DNA: TGTGCCACCAGCAGTCTTCAGGGCTATGGCTACACCTTC. V usage is TRBV15 and J usage is TRBJ1-2; TRBD1 is a possible D gene (5 bases). The V gene's germline CDR1 is LNHNV and CDR2 YYDKDF (reference sequence). The V gene lost 3 bases and the J gene lost 4 bases, with 9 bases spanning the gap. This CDR3 has 13 residues.

This clone was seen a few times. The chain couples TRBV11-3 to TRBJ2-3; TRBD2 might be the D (6 bases). The CDR3 totals 15 residues. V lost 5 bases, J lost 3 bases, and 15 bases lay in between. From germline, CDR1 is SGHNT and CDR2 YENEEA. CDR3 nucleotides: TGTGCCAGCAGCCCCGTCGGGAGTATGACAGATACGCAGTATTTT. Encoded protein: CASSPVGSMTDTQYF. Full variable domain (remainder filled in from reference TRBV11-3 and TRBJ2-3): EAGVVQSPRYKIIEKKQPVAFWCNPISGHNTLYWYLQNLGQGPELLIRYENEEAVDDSQLPKDRFSAERLKGVDSTLKIQPAELGDSAVYLCASSPVGSMTDTQYFGPGTRLTVL.

The chain is built from TRBV6-5 and TRBJ2-1, with 8 bases matching TRBD2. Looked up from germline, CDR1 is MNHEY and CDR2 is SVGAGI. The CDR3 spans 14 residues. V shed 6 bases and J 9 bases; nucleotides not matched to a gene: 10. CDR3 nucleotides: TGTGCCAGCAGCAAACTTAGCGGGATCCCTGAGCAGTTCTTC. Its protein product is CASSKLSGIPEQFF.